This entry lists 32 T cell receptor beta chains sequenced from one sample in a study of blood T cell repertoires in COVID-19. Libraries were prepared by immunoSEQ multiplex PCR; TCRdb keeps only in-frame clonotypes and omits some of them. The table has about 240,000 clones, approximately 84% seen once. The sample comprised PBMCs or T cells enriched from blood (not recorded which). The source of these receptors is a woman in her 40s with acute COVID-19.

This clone occurred once. V and J are TRBV5-5 and TRBJ1-5; TRBD1 aligns across 7 bases. V shed 4 bases and J 7 bases; nucleotides not matched to a gene: 11. Germline V gene data show CDR1 as SGHKS and CDR2 as YYEKEE (reference sequence). There are 15 residues in the CDR3. CDR3 loop: CASSLTDREWQPQHF. CDR3 nucleotides: TGTGCCAGCAGCCTGACCGACAGGGAATGGCAGCCCCAGCATTTT.

The chain employs TRBV6-1 and TRBJ2-7; D is perhaps TRBD1 (5 bases). CDR3 size: 14 residues. Per the germline V gene, CDR1 is MNHNS and CDR2 is SASEGT. V gave up 2 bases and J gave up 2 bases, with 10 bases separating them. CDR3 in amino acids: CASSEPEGAYEQYF. The CDR3 DNA follows: TGTGCCAGCAGTGAACCGGAAGGGGCCTACGAGCAGTACTTC.

The V and J genes are TRBV3-1 (or the pseudogene TRBV3-2) and TRBJ2-5, with unresolved D. This CDR3 contains 14 residues. Germline V CDR1 and CDR2: LGHDT, YNNKEL (reference sequence). Trimming took off 1 base at V and 2 bases at J, with 8 bases between the two ends. CDR3: CASSQVSIQETQYF. The CDR3 DNA follows: TGTGCCAGCAGCCAAGTCTCTATTCAAGAGACCCAGTACTTC.

V and J are TRBV2 and TRBJ1-3; 11 bases match TRBD1. CDR1 and CDR2 from the germline V gene are SNHLY and FYNNEI. The CDR3 totals 15 residues. After removal of 7 bases from V and 0 bases from J, the junction contained 2 bases not matched to a gene. The CDR3: CASMGTGGSGNTIYF. The CDR3 DNA sequence: TGTGCCAGCATGGGGACAGGGGGCTCTGGAAACACCATATATTTT.

J is TRBJ1-2 and V is TRBV7-8; D unresolved. Per the germline V gene, CDR1 is SGHVS and CDR2 is FQNEAQ. The CDR3 sequence is 14 residues long. V was pared by 4 bases and J by 5 bases, with 14 bases between. CDR3 amino acids: CASSSYQAQYGYTF. Written as DNA, the CDR3 is TGTGCCAGCAGCTCTTATCAGGCCCAGTATGGCTACACCTTC. Full variable domain (rest looked up from reference TRBV7-8 and TRBJ1-2): GAGVSQSPRYKVAKRGQDVALRCDPISGHVSLFWYQQALGQGPEFLTYFQNEAQLDKSGLPSDRFFAERPEGSVSTLKIQRTQQEDSAVYLCASSSYQAQYGYTFGSGTRLTVV.

This clone appeared a single time. This chain joins TRBV7-8 and TRBJ2-3; 7 bases match TRBD1. Germline CDR1 reads SGHVS; CDR2 reads FQNEAQ. This CDR3 is built from 16 residues. V dropped 1 base and J dropped 5; count of bases not matched to a gene: 9. The DNA of the CDR3 is TGTGCCAGCAGCTTAGTGACTGGACAGGCAATAGATACGCAGTATTTT. Protein product: CASSLVTGQAIDTQYF.

The chain uses TRBV20-1 and TRBJ2-1, with 7 bases fitting TRBD2. Germline V CDR1 and CDR2: DFQATT, SNEGSKA (reference sequence). V lost 3 bases to trimming and J lost 5 bases; unmatched junction nucleotides: 7. The CDR3 length is 14 residues. CDR3 coding DNA: TGCAGTGCTAGTGATCTAGCGGAGAACAATGAGCAGTTCTTC. Its protein product is CSASDLAENNEQFF.

The V call is TRBV6-5, the J call TRBJ2-7; D is undetermined. This CDR3 contains 12 residues. Between the trimmed V and J ends, which lost 4 bases and 5 bases, there was a span of 9 bases. Germline assignment: CDR1 MNHEY and CDR2 SVGAGI. The CDR3 loop reads CASSSNRDEQYF. The CDR3 nucleotides read TGTGCCAGCAGTTCTAATCGGGACGAGCAGTACTTC.

This chain uses TRBV19 with TRBJ1-3, with TRBD1 identical over 9 bases. V dropped 6 bases and J dropped 3; count of bases not matched to a gene: 9. The CDR3 has 16 residues. Per germline, CDR1 LNHDA and CDR2 SQIVND (reference sequence). CDR3 nucleotide sequence: TGTGCCAGTAGCAAAAAACAGGGGGCAGGTGGAAACACCATATATTTT. This codes for CASSKKQGAGGNTIYF.

A single count supports this clone. The rearrangement links TRBV20-1 to TRBJ2-1, with D hard to call. Germline V gene sequence: CDR1 DFQATT, CDR2 SNEGSKA (reference sequence). This CDR3 is built from 12 residues. Trimming left V 3 bases short and J 5 bases short, with 8 bases between. CDR3 nucleotides: TGCAGTGCTAGTGCGAGAGACAATGAGCAGTTCTTC. Its protein product is CSASARDNEQFF.

This clone occurred once. Written as DNA, the CDR3 is TGTGCCAGTAGTATCTCTTTGAGGGAACGCGAGCAGTACTTC. This sequence encodes CASSISLREREQYF. The V and J genes are TRBV19 and TRBJ2-7; maybe TRBD2 (5 bases). Germline V lookup: CDR1 LNHDA, CDR2 SQIVND (reference sequence). Between the trimmed V and J ends, which lost 3 bases and 6 bases, there was a span of 15 bases. There are 14 residues in the CDR3.

This chain uses TRBV19 with TRBJ2-1; D not certain. The germline CDR1 and CDR2 sequences are LNHDA and SQIVND (reference sequence). The CDR3 extends over 15 amino acids. Trimming removed 1 base from V and 0 bases from J, with 7 bases in between. The CDR3 DNA is TGTGCCAGTAGTATAGGGTCGAGCTCCTACAATGAGCAGTTCTTC. Residues: CASSIGSSSYNEQFF.

The rearrangement links TRBV5-6 to TRBJ1-1; tentatively, D is TRBD1 (5 bases). The CDR3 consists of 13 residues. V gave up 7 bases and J gave up 4 bases, with 14 bases separating them. Germline-derived CDR1 and CDR2 are SGHDT and YYEEEE. CDR3 DNA sequence: TGTGCCAGCCATATCGGGGGTGGCACTGAAGCTTTCTTT. Translating it yields CASHIGGGTEAFF.

The rearrangement joins TRBV11-3 to TRBJ2-1; perhaps TRBD1 as D (5 bases). Trimming stripped 7 bases from V and 0 bases from J, with 19 bases between. Looked up from germline, CDR1 is SGHNT and CDR2 is YENEEA. This CDR3 has 17 residues. The CDR3 nucleotides read TGTGCCAGCACCACTCAGGGAACGGGTACCTCCTACAATGAGCAGTTCTTC. Protein sequence: CASTTQGTGTSYNEQFF.

The chain carries TRBV18 and TRBJ2-7; D unclear. The V and J ends lost 8 bases and 3 bases respectively, with 14 bases between them. Per the germline V gene, CDR1 is KGHSH and CDR2 is LQKENI. This CDR3 contains 13 residues. The CDR3 region is CASPLYRDYEQYF. In DNA, the CDR3 is TGTGCCAGCCCACTCTACAGAGACTACGAGCAGTACTTC.

This clone came up once. The genes are TRBV6-5 and TRBJ1-1; 9 bases line up with TRBD1. Germline V CDR1 and CDR2: MNHEY, SVGAGI. The CDR3 has 13 residues. V lost 6 bases, J lost 5 bases, and 4 bases stayed unmatched. CDR3 bases: TGTGCCAGCAGAAGGACAGGGGAAACTGAAGCTTTCTTT. It codes for CASRRTGETEAFF.

The J gene is TRBJ2-5, the V gene TRBV25-1; D is possibly TRBD1 (5 bases). The CDR3 covers 14 residues. Germline V CDR1 and CDR2: MGHDK, SYGVNS. The V end was cut by 3 bases, the J end by 3 bases, with 11 bases between. The CDR3, as DNA: TGTGCCAGCAGTGACTTAGGCAGGGAAGAGACCCAGTACTTC. Encoded protein: CASSDLGREETQYF.

The rearrangement joins TRBV12-3 or TRBV12-4 to TRBJ1-1; tentatively, D is TRBD1 (5 bases). The ends were cut back, 6 bases at V and 8 bases at J, with 16 bases in the middle. There are 13 residues in the CDR3. The CDR3: CASRLMRGGEAFF. The CDR3 nucleotides are TGTGCCAGCAGACTCATGCGTGGGGGGGAAGCTTTCTTT.

The V and J genes are TRBV11-2 and TRBJ2-2; maybe TRBD2 (5 bases). The CDR3 spans 15 residues. CDR1 SGHAT and CDR2 FQNNGV come from the germline V gene. Trimming stripped 3 bases from V and 7 bases from J, with 15 bases between. The DNA for the CDR3 is TGTGCCAGCAGCTTTCTTCGGGAAGAAGTCGGGGAGCTGTTTTTT. As protein: CASSFLREEVGELFF.

The chain links TRBV12-3 or TRBV12-4 to TRBJ1-2, with D uncertain. The CDR3 is made up of 13 amino acids. The V gene lost 2 bases and the J gene lost 7 bases, with 11 bases spanning the gap. The CDR3 loop is CASSLLRSSGYTF. The CDR3 DNA follows: TGTGCCAGCAGTTTATTACGTTCCAGTGGCTACACCTTC.

The chain has TRBV5-4 and TRBJ1-1, with D unclear. This CDR3 is built from 13 residues. Germline V CDR1 and CDR2: SGHNT, YYREEE (reference sequence). The V gene lost 3 bases and the J gene lost 0 bases, with 6 bases spanning the gap. The CDR3 sequence: CASSSTMNTEAFF. CDR3 DNA sequence: TGTGCCAGCAGCTCTACTATGAACACTGAAGCTTTCTTT.

This chain uses TRBV6-5 with TRBJ1-6, with 9 bases matching TRBD1. The germline gives CDR1 MNHEY, CDR2 SVGAGI. CDR3 length: 13 residues. V lost 6 bases and J lost 15; bases outside the gene matches: 9. The CDR3 DNA reads as TGTGCCAGCAGGGCCGGGACAGGGTCGTTCCTCCACTTT. Translation gives CASRAGTGSFLHF.

The chain employs TRBV2 and TRBJ2-7; D is ambiguous. Between the trimmed V and J ends, which lost 3 bases and 2 bases, there was a span of 8 bases. CDR1 and CDR2 (germline): SNHLY, FYNNEI. There are 13 residues in the CDR3. The CDR3 here is CASSDPDTYEQYF. The CDR3 DNA reads TGTGCCAGCAGTGACCCAGATACCTACGAGCAGTACTTC.

The chain has TRBV29-1 and TRBJ2-5; D is ambiguous. This CDR3 spans 14 amino acids. The germline V and J ends were trimmed by 1 base and 0 bases, with 9 bases remaining between them. CDR1 SQVTM and CDR2 ANQGSEA come from the germline V gene. The CDR3 nucleotides read TGCAGCGTTGAAGGGGCGCAGGACCAAGAGACCCAGTACTTC. Translated: CSVEGAQDQETQYF. Full variable domain (outside the CDR3, taken from reference TRBV29-1 and TRBJ2-5): SAVISQKPSRDICQRGTSLTIQCQVDSQVTMMFWYRQQPGQSLTLIATANQGSEATYESGFVIDKFPISRPNLTFSTLTVSNMSPEDSSIYLCSVEGAQDQETQYFGPGTRLLVL.

The chain recombines TRBV7-2 with TRBJ1-4; 7 positions match TRBD1. The V gene end was trimmed by 5 bases and the J gene end by 13 bases; junction bases not matched to a gene: 16. Germline CDR1 reads SGHTA; CDR2 reads FQGNSA. CDR3 length equals 15 residues. The CDR3 sequence is CASSTQTGSSKVLFF. CDR3 DNA: TGTGCCAGCAGCACCCAGACAGGGTCATCGAAAGTACTGTTTTTT.

V gene TRBV5-8 combines with J gene TRBJ2-2; TRBD2 matches at 9 bases. This CDR3 is built from 17 residues. CDR1 SGHTS and CDR2 YDEGEE come from the germline V gene. V gave up 3 bases and J gave up 2 bases; unmatched junction bases: 8. The CDR3 here is CASSSPSGNPNTGELFF. CDR3 sequence (DNA): TGTGCCAGCAGCTCACCTAGCGGGAACCCTAACACCGGGGAGCTGTTTTTT.

Only one count was recorded for this clone. This chain uses TRBV9 with TRBJ2-1; possible D gene TRBD2, 6 bases. The CDR3 spans 11 residues. Trimming shortened V by 3 bases and J by 15 bases, and 13 bases separated the two germline ends. Germline V gene lookup returns CDR1 SGDLS and CDR2 YYNGEE. For the CDR3, the DNA is TGTGCCAGCAGCGGTGCGGGACGGTCGTTCTTC. It codes for CASSGAGRSFF.

With regard to this clone: A read error may produce the germline difference seen at one junction end. The chain couples TRBV2 to TRBJ1-2; 9 bases fit TRBD1. The CDR3 has 12 residues. Germline V lookup: CDR1 SNHLY, CDR2 FYNNEI. Here the CDR3 reads CASNEDRGGYTF. In DNA form, the CDR3 reads TGTGCCAGCAATGAAGACAGGGGGGGCTACACCTTC.

The chain uses TRBV7-9 and TRBJ2-5; 7 bases align to TRBD2. The V gene end was trimmed by 5 bases and the J gene end by 5 bases; junction bases not matched to a gene: 17. The CDR3 is made up of 17 amino acids. Germline-derived CDR1 and CDR2 are SEHNR and FQNEAQ (reference sequence). CDR3 loop: CASSRYSPAGSGETQYF. CDR3 nucleotide sequence: TGTGCCAGCAGCCGATATTCCCCAGCGGGGAGTGGCGAGACCCAGTACTTC.

The chain uses TRBV5-1 and TRBJ2-1; 7 bases are shared with TRBD2. The length of the CDR3 is 16 residues. Trimming at V came to 2 bases and at J to 7 bases, leaving 12 bases not matched to a gene. Germline V gives CDR1 SGHRS, CDR2 YFSETQ. For the CDR3, the DNA is TGCGCCAGCAGCTTTTGGGCGGGAGATGCTTCTAATGAGCAGTTCTTC. It translates to CASSFWAGDASNEQFF.

This chain uses TRBV14 with TRBJ2-1; no reliable D call. Germline loops: CDR1 SGHDN, CDR2 FVKESK. Trimming stripped 1 base from V and 2 bases from J, with 3 bases between. The CDR3 totals 13 residues. CDR3 nucleotides: TGTGCCAGCAGCCAAGGAGCCTACAATGAGCAGTTCTTC. Protein: CASSQGAYNEQFF.

The count of this clone is one. The rearrangement links TRBV4-1 to TRBJ2-5; 14 nucleotides align to TRBD2. Germline assignment: CDR1 MGHRA and CDR2 YSYEKL. V was pared by 0 bases and J by 5 bases, with 5 bases of the junction left unmatched. There are 17 residues in the CDR3. In nucleotides, the CDR3 is TGCGCCAGCAGCCAAGAGGGGGGACTAGCGGGAGATGAGACCCAGTACTTC. This gives the protein CASSQEGGLAGDETQYF.